Listed here are 3 T cell receptor beta chains from one sample, sequenced in a study of T cells in Graves' hyperthyroidism and ophthalmopathy. Amplification of TCR beta CDR3 regions was performed using RNA transcripts as template. A set of HTBI primers served as the primers for a first-round RT-PCR of the TCR CDR3. TCRdb recomputed calls from the multiplex PCR reads with MiXCR, one row per CDR3 protein. The table includes about 420,000 distinct CDR3 sequences, around 16% detected once. Sequencing was carried out using blood. The receptors stem from a woman aged 18-30 years with Graves' hyperthyroidism.

This clonotype occurred many times. This sequence joins TRBV27 and TRBJ2-7, with D maybe TRBD1 (7 bases). Germline assignment: CDR1 MNHEY and CDR2 SMNVEV (reference sequence). V was trimmed by 3 bases and J by 2 bases, leaving 14 bases between them. The CDR3 has 15 amino acids. The CDR3 DNA follows: TGTGCCAGCAGTTTCACGGCGGGACAGACCTACGAGCAGTACTTC. It encodes CASSFTAGQTYEQYF.

This clonotype was counted ten times or more. The chain combines TRBV28 with TRBJ2-4, with 9 bases matching TRBD1. The V gene end was trimmed by 7 bases and the J gene end by 0 bases; junction bases not matched to a gene: 10. Germline V gene lookup returns CDR1 MDHEN and CDR2 SYDVKM. The CDR3 loop spans 17 amino acids. The CDR3: CASTSRGTGLAKNIQYF. The CDR3 DNA is TGTGCCAGCACCAGTAGGGGGACAGGGCTAGCCAAAAACATTCAGTACTTC.

This clonotype was seen a handful of times. This chain uses TRBV6-1 with TRBJ2-7, with D tentatively TRBD1 (7 bases). This CDR3 is built from 12 residues. Trimming removed 7 bases at V and 5 bases at J, with 12 bases between. Per the germline V gene, CDR1 is MNHNS and CDR2 is SASEGT. The CDR3 loop is CASKTGRHEQYF. DNA for the CDR3: TGTGCCAGCAAGACAGGGAGGCACGAGCAGTACTTC.